These T cell receptor beta chains were read from a single sample in a study of identical twins. MiXCR was run by TCRdb on the 5' RACE reads, yielding one entry per CDR3 protein. Counted here are roughly 720,000 distinct CDR3 sequences, about 20% occurring once; the ten biggest clones make up approximately 14%. This sample was also put to use in a study of T cells expressing NK-cell markers.

Sequenced sample: PBMCs. The origin of the receptors is a woman in her late teens or twenties in good health. The CDR3 runs from the conserved cysteine through the conserved F or W.

v_call cdr3_aa
TRBV27 CASSLTAPVAEQYF
TRBV10-3 CAISDDVANTGELFF
TRBV6-1 CATTDSYPGRDTQYF
TRBV12-3/TRBV12-4 CASSFWDGNSPLHF
TRBV7-2 CASSPTGDETQYF
TRBV20-1 CSAGQGAGEKLFF
TRBV7-9 CASSRGEGTYEQYF
TRBV29-1 CSIFLLAGQETQYF
TRBV15 CATSRDGGSTDTQYF
TRBV6-2/TRBV6-3 CASTNPGGAVADTQYF
TRBV5-1 CASKDGPTNEQFF
TRBV20-1 CSADWDRVNEQYF
TRBV20-1 CSAQAGWGNYGYTF
TRBV7-2 CASSTRTVNYEQYF
TRBV9 CASSVAKTGGDRNIQYF
TRBV12-3/TRBV12-4 CASSPGTSGRDDEQFF
TRBV3-1 CASSQTYYEQYF
TRBV12-3/TRBV12-4 CASRSTSMSSYNEQFF
TRBV6-5 CASSLGVGGYQETQYF
TRBV5-1 CASSASMNTEAFF
TRBV20-1 CSASTTSLTYEQYF
TRBV9 CASSVSLAGGSSYNEQFF
TRBV27 CASSLGSRSTDTQYF
TRBV11-2 CASSTWPPGLASGANVLTF
TRBV11-2 CASSLGRASTDTQYF
TRBV10-3 CAISEGTEKSGELFF
TRBV20-1 CSAERSYNEQFF
TRBV5-1 CASSILAGSGNEQFF
TRBV7-9 CASTTPLGRGSTGELFF
TRBV19 CASTGQGFPGELFF
TRBV10-3 CAITADRDGEQYF
TRBV7-9 CASTRPVAGGYLVKFF
TRBV7-2 CASSDGLAVYNEQFF
TRBV20-1 CSARDLSSSGWTYTDTQYF
TRBV20-1 CSARGLAGDGELFF
TRBV6-2/TRBV6-3 CASSLSRAQTQYF
TRBV6-1 CASIHSGQGETEAFF
TRBV20-1 CSAVPGQPYEQYF
TRBV12-3/TRBV12-4 CASSDRMNTGELFF
TRBV25-1 CASSEYWTASKEQYF
TRBV6-5 CASSYETSGLYEQYF
TRBV7-3 CASSSPGSPQFF
TRBV3-1 CASSQGRDPPLHF
TRBV14 CASSPGPGASQYF
TRBV11-3 CASRGTGSEAFF
TRBV9 CASSVAASSGRATVADTQYF
TRBV12-3/TRBV12-4 CASSLQGAYNEQFF
TRBV12-3/TRBV12-4 CASSLRHSNTEAFF
TRBV12-3/TRBV12-4 CASSRNYGTYTEAFF
TRBV4-3 CASSQDPKGTQYF
TRBV29-1 CSVEPPHGEGRETQYF